This TCR beta chain was sequenced during a study of identical twins. Findings and limits, study-wide: Where beta out-of-frame sequences were concerned, excess twin sharing was weaker. Insertions ran lower in abundant cord blood beta clonotypes, though not in memory repertoires. Among monozygotic twins, out-of-frame TCR alpha sharing exceeded what models predicted.

With template switching, a universal primer site was added, and the cDNA carried unique molecular identifiers. Via MiXCR, TCRdb re-called the 5' RACE reads, giving one row per CDR3 protein. Of about 480,000 distinct CDR3 sequences in the sample, 14% were seen once. A note on this clonotype: What it binds is not known.

V was trimmed by 6 bases and J by 5 bases, leaving 17 bases between them. Germline CDR1 and CDR2: SNHLY and FYNNEI. The CDR3 contains 15 residues. The sample was also reused in another study, on yellow fever vaccine responses in identical twins.

The chain recombines TRBV2 with TRBJ2-1; D uncertain. The source is a woman between 18 and 29 years old in good health. The sequenced material came from CD4+ T cells sorted from blood. Here the CDR3 DNA reads TGTGCCAGCAGCGGCGGCCCCCCACCTAACAATGAGCAGTTCTTC. Amino acids: CASSGGPPPNNEQFF.